The rows below give T cell receptor beta chains drawn from one sample of a study of cytomegalovirus exposure and HLA in healthy donors. Only in-frame clones appear in the TCRdb table, and some are missing; sequencing was by immunoSEQ multiplex PCR. The repertoire consists of some 85,000 clones, with roughly 80% occurring once and the leading ten covering 2.5% to 3.5%. Sequencing used PBMCs. The receptor source for this set is a man aged 35 to 55 in good health and CMV-seronegative. The CDR3 runs from the conserved cysteine through the conserved F or W. The D gene is left open where the match is weak. Clone size is shown for a subset of rows, as once, few, many or a class of expanded clone.

clone_size d_call j_call v_call cdr3_nt cdr3_aa
few . TRBJ2-7 TRBV5-5 TGTGCCAGCAGCTCGGGTAATCCCCTCTCCTACGAGCAGTACTTC CASSSGNPLSYEQYF
. TRBD2 TRBJ2-7 TRBV5-4 TGTGCCAGCAGCACGGACGGGGGGGTCTACGAGCAGTACTTC CASSTDGGVYEQYF
. . TRBJ1-5 TRBV11-2 TGTGCCAGCAGCCCGGGACTGCCAAATCAGCCCCAGCATTTT CASSPGLPNQPQHF
. . TRBJ1-2 TRBV2 TGTGCCAGCGAGATAGGACAGTACGCTAACTATGGCTACACCTTC CASEIGQYANYGYTF
. TRBD1 TRBJ1-3 TRBV6-4 TGTGCCAGCAAAGGACAGGCTGGAAACACCATATATTTT CASKGQAGNTIYF
. TRBD1 TRBJ1-5 TRBV7-9 TGTGCCAGCAGCTTAGCCAGGGGGGACCAGCCCCAGCATTTT CASSLARGDQPQHF
. TRBD2 TRBJ2-5 TRBV5-1 TGCGCCAGCAGCTTTTTGGCGGGAGCTCGACAAGAGACCCAGTACTTC CASSFLAGARQETQYF
. . TRBJ1-5 TRBV4-3 TGCGCCAGCAGCCAAGACAAGAGGGCCCATCAGCCCCAGCATTTT CASSQDKRAHQPQHF
. . TRBJ1-4 TRBV2 TGTGCCAGCCGCCGGACAGTTGCTAATGAAAAACTGTTTTTT CASRRTVANEKLFF
. . TRBJ2-7 TRBV2 TGTGCCAGCCGACTAGTCTACGAGCAGTACTTC CASRLVYEQYF
. . TRBJ2-7 TRBV7-6 TGTGCCAGCAGCTCTTCGGGGTCCTACGAGCAGTACTTC CASSSSGSYEQYF
few . TRBJ1-3 TRBV27 TGTGCCAGCAGTTTGGCAGGTGCGGGAAACACCATATATTTT CASSLAGAGNTIYF
. TRBD1 TRBJ1-1 TRBV28 TGTGCCACCTTCGGACAGGGGTACACTGAAGCTTTCTTT CATFGQGYTEAFF
. TRBD2 TRBJ2-5 TRBV28 TGTGCCAGCGGCCCAGGACTAGCGTGGGAGACCCAGTACTTC CASGPGLAWETQYF
. . TRBJ2-5 TRBV29-1 TGCAGCGCCGCCGGGAGTATGGGGCTTCAAGAGACCCAGTACTTC CSAAGSMGLQETQYF
. . TRBJ1-2 TRBV5-1 TGCGCCAGCAGGCGTTACCTCTATGGCTACACCTTC CASRRYLYGYTF
. . TRBJ1-6 TRBV4-3 TGCGCCAGCAGCCAACAGGGTTTAAGTTCACCCCTCCACTTT CASSQQGLSSPLHF